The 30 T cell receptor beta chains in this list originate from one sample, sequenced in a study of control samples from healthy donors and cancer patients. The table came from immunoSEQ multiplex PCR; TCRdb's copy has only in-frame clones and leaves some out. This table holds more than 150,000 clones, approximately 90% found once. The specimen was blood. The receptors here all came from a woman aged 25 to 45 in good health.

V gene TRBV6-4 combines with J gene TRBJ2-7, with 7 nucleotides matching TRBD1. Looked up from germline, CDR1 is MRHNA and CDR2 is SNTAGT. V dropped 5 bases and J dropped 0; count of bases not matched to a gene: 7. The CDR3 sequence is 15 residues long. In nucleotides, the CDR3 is TGTGCCAGCAGTACGCAGGGGGTCGGCTCCTACGAGCAGTACTTC. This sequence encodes CASSTQGVGSYEQYF.

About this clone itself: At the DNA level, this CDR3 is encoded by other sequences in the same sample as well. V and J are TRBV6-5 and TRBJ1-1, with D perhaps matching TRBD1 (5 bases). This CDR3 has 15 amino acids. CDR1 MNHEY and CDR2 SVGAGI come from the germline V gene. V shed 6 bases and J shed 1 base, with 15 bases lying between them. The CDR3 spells CASRRDRGRNTEAFF. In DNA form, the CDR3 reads TGTGCCAGCAGGAGGGATAGGGGAAGGAACACTGAAGCTTTCTTT.

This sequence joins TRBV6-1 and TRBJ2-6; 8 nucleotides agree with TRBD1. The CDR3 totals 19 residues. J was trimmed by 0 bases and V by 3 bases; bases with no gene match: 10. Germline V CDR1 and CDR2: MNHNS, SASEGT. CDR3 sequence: CASSDLWTGYRSGANVLTF. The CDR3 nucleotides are TGTGCCAGCAGTGATCTGTGGACAGGGTACCGCTCTGGGGCCAACGTCCTGACTTTC.

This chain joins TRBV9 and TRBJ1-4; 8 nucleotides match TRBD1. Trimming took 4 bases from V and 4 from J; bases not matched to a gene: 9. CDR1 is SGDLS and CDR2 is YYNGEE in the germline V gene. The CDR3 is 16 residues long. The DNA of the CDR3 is TGTGCCAGCAGCCTCGGGCAGGGGGCGATTAATGAAAAACTGTTTTTT. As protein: CASSLGQGAINEKLFF.

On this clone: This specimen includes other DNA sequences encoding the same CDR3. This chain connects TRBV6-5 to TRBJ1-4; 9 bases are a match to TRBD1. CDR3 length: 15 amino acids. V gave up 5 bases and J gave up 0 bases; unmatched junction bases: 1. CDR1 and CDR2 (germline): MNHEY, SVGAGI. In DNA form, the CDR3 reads TGTGCCAGCAGTCGGACAGGGGCAACTAATGAAAAACTGTTTTTT. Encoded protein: CASSRTGATNEKLFF.

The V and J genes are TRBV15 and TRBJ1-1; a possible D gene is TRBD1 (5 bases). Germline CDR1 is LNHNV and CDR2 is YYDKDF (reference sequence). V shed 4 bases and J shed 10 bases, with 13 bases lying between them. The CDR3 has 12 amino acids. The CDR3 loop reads CATSMGGGRAFF. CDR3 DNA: TGTGCCACCAGCATGGGGGGAGGGAGAGCTTTCTTT.

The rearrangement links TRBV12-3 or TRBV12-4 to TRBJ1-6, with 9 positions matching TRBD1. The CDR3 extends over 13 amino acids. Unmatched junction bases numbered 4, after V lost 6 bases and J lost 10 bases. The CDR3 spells CASRATGGSPLHF. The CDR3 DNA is TGTGCCAGCAGGGCGACAGGGGGATCACCCCTCCACTTT.

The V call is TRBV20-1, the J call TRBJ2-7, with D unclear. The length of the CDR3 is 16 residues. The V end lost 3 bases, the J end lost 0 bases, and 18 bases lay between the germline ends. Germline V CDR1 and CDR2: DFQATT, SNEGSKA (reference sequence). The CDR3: CSASTSGGASSYEQYF. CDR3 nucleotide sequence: TGCAGTGCTAGTACCTCTGGCGGTGCGAGCTCCTACGAGCAGTACTTC.

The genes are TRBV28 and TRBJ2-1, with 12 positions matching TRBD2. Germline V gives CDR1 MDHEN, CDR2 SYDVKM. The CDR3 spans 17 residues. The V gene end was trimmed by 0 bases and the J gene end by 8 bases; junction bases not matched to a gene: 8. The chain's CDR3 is CASSLWDLAGGTYEQFF. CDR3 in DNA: TGTGCCAGCAGTTTATGGGATCTAGCGGGAGGGACCTATGAGCAGTTCTTC. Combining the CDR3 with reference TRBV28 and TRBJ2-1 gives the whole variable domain DVKVTQSSRYLVKRTGEKVFLECVQDMDHENMFWYRQDPGLGLRLIYFSYDVKMKEKGDIPEGYSVSREKKERFSLILESASTNQTSMYLCASSLWDLAGGTYEQFFGPGTRLTVL.

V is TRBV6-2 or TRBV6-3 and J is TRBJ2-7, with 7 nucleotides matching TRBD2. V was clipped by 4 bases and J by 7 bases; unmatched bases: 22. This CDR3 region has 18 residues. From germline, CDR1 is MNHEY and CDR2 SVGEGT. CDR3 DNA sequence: TGTGCCAGCAGTTTCACCCTCTGGGCGGGAGAGGGTTCTATAGAGCAGTACTTC. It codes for CASSFTLWAGEGSIEQYF.

The CDR3 protein is CASSDGGRGQPQHF. The CDR3 nucleotides read TGTGCCAGCAGTGACGGGGGGCGCGGGCAGCCCCAGCATTTT. J is TRBJ1-5 and V is TRBV6-1, with D possibly matching TRBD1 (6 bases). V was pared by 3 bases and J by 7 bases, with 13 bases between. Germline V CDR1 and CDR2: MNHNS, SASEGT. CDR3 length: 14 residues.

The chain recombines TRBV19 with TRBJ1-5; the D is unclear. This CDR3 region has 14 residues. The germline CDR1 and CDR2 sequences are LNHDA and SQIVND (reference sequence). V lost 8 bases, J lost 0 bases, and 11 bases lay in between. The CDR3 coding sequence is TGTGCCAGTGATCCCGGGTTTAGCAATCAGCCCCAGCATTTT. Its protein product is CASDPGFSNQPQHF.

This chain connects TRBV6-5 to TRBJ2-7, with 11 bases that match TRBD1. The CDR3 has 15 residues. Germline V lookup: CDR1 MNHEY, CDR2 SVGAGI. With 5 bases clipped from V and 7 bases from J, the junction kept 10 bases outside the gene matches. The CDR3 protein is CASSPTGTGGREQYF. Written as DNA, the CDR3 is TGTGCCAGCAGTCCTACCGGGACAGGGGGTAGGGAGCAGTACTTC.

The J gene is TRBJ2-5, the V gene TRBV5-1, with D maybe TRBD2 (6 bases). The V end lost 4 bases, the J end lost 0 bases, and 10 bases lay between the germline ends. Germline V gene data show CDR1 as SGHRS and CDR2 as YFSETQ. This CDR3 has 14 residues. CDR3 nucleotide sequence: TGCGCCAGCAGCCGCGGGACGTACCAAGAGACCCAGTACTTC. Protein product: CASSRGTYQETQYF. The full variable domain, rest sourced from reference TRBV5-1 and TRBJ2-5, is KAGVTQTPRYLIKTRGQQVTLSCSPISGHRSVSWYQQTPGQGLQFLFEYFSETQRNKGNFPGRFSGRQFSNSRSEMNVSTLELGDSALYLCASSRGTYQETQYFGPGTRLLVL.

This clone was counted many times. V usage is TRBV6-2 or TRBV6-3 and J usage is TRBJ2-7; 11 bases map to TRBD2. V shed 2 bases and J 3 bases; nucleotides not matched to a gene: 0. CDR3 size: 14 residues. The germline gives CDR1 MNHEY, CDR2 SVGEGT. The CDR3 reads CASSYGTSGYEQYF. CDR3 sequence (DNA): TGTGCCAGCAGTTACGGGACTAGCGGCTACGAGCAGTACTTC.

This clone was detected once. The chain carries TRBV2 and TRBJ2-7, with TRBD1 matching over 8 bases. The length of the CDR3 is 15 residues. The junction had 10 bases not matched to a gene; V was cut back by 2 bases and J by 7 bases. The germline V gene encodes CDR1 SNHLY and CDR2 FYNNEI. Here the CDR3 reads CASSESWSGGREQYF. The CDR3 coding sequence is TGTGCCAGCAGTGAAAGTTGGTCAGGGGGCAGAGAGCAGTACTTC.

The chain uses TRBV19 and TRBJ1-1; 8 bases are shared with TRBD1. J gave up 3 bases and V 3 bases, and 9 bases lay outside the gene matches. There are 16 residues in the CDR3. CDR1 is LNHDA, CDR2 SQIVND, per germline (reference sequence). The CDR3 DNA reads TGTGCCAGTAGTATCCCCGAGCACAGGGGGTACACTGAAGCTTTCTTT. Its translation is CASSIPEHRGYTEAFF.

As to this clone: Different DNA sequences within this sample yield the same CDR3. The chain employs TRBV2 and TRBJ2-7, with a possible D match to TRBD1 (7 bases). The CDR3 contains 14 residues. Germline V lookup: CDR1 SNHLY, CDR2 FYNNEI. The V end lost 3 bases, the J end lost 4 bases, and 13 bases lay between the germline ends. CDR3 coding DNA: TGTGCCAGCAGTGAGGAGGGGGCGGGTTACGAGCAGTACTTC. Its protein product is CASSEEGAGYEQYF.

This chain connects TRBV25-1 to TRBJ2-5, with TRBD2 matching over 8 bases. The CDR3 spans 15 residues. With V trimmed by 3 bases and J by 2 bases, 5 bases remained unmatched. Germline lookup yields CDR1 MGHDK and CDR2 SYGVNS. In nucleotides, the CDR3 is TGTGCCAGCAGTGATCTAGCGGGCCTACAAGAGACCCAGTACTTC. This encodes CASSDLAGLQETQYF.

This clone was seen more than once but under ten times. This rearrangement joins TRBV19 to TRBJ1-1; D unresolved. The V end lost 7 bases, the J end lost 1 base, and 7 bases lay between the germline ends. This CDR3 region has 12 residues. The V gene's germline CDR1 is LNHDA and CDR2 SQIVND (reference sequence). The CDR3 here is CASKLGNTEAFF. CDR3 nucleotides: TGTGCCAGTAAATTGGGGAACACTGAAGCTTTCTTT.

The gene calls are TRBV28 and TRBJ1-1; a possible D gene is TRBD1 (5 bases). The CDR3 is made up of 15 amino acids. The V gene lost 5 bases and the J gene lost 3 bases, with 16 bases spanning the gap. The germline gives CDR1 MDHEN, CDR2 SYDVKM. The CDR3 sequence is CASSPRGRGYTEAFF. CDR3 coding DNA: TGTGCCAGCAGTCCTCGGGGGAGGGGATACACTGAAGCTTTCTTT.

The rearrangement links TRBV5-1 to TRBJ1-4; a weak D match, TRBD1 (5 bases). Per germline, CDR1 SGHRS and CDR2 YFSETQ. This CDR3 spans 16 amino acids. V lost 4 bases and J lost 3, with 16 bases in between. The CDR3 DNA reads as TGCGCCAGCAGCCCGCCCGGGGCAGGGCCTAATGAAAAACTGTTTTTT. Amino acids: CASSPPGAGPNEKLFF.

In DNA form, the CDR3 reads TGTGCCAGCAGTGGGCTAATAGGATGGACAGCCCCATACAATGAGCAGTTCTTC. It translates to CASSGLIGWTAPYNEQFF. The J gene is TRBJ2-1, the V gene TRBV28; maybe TRBD1 (6 bases). V lost 5 bases and J lost 4, with 24 bases in between. This CDR3 is built from 18 residues. CDR1 and CDR2 from the germline V gene are MDHEN and SYDVKM.

The CDR3 nucleotides read TGTGCCAGCAGCTTATTGACCGATACGCAGTATTTT. It is translated as CASSLLTDTQYF. This rearrangement joins TRBV7-9 to TRBJ2-3; D not certain. V was shortened by 2 bases and J by 6 bases, with 6 bases between the two germline ends. Germline CDR1 and CDR2: SEHNR and FQNEAQ (reference sequence). The CDR3 contains 12 residues.

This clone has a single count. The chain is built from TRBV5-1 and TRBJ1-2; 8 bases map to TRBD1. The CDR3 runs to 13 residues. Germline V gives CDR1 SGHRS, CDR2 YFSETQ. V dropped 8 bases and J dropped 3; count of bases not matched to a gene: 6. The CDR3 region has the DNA TGCGCCAGTCGAACAGGGGGGGACTATGGCTACACCTTC. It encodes CASRTGGDYGYTF.

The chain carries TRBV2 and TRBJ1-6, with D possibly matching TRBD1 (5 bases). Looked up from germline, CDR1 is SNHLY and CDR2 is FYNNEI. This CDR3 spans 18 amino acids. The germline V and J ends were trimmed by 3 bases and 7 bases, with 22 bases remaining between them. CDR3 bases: TGTGCCAGCAGTGATCCACGGGCTCTCCAGGGTTCCAATTCACCCCTCCACTTT. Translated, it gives CASSDPRALQGSNSPLHF.

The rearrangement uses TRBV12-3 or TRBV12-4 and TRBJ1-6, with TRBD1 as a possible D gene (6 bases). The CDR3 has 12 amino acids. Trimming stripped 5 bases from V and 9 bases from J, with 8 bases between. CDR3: CASSARGSPLHF. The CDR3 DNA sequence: TGTGCCAGCAGTGCCAGGGGTTCACCCCTCCACTTT.

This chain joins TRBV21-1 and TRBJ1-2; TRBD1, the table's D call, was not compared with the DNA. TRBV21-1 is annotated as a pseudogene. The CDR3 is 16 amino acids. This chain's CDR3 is CASSERRDREPGGYTF. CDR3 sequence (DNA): TGTGCCAGCAGCGAAAGGCGCGACAGGGAGCCAGGTGGCTACACCTTC.

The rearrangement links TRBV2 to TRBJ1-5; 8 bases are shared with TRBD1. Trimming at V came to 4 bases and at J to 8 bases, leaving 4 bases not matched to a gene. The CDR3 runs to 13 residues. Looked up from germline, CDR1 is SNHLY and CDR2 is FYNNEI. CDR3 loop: CASSGDRREPQHF. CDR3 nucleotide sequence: TGTGCCAGCAGTGGGGACAGGAGGGAGCCCCAGCATTTT.

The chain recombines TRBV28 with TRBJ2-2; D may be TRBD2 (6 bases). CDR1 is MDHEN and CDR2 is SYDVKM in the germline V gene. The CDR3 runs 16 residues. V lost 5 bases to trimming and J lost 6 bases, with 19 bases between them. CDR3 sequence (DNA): TGTGCCAGCAGTCACCTTTTGGGCGGGAAGGCCGGGGAGCTGTTTTTT. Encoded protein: CASSHLLGGKAGELFF. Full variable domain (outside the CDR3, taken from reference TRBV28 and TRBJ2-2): DVKVTQSSRYLVKRTGEKVFLECVQDMDHENMFWYRQDPGLGLRLIYFSYDVKMKEKGDIPEGYSVSREKKERFSLILESASTNQTSMYLCASSHLLGGKAGELFFGEGSRLTVL.